These 5 T cell receptor beta chains came from one sample sequenced in a study of cytomegalovirus exposure and HLA in healthy donors (dated by TCRdb to 2015 to 2018). The receptor library was made with the immunoSEQ multiplex PCR assay. For the multiplex PCR, a mixture combining 60 forward primers for TCR Vbeta segments and 13 reverse primers for TCR Jbeta segments was used. The table comes from immuneACCESS by way of TCRdb, which keeps in-frame sequences with V and J called. Part of the clones is missing from these tables; in studies checked, under half for an unresolved V gene and the rest for unknown reasons. The table for this sample lists some 120,000 clones; roughly 70% of them were counted only once. The ten most abundant clones make up just under 3% of the sample. The sample was PBMCs. Source of these receptors: a woman aged 35 to 49 in good health and CMV-seropositive.

The V gene is TRBV9, the J gene TRBJ1-1, with a possible D match to TRBD1 (5 bases). Trimming took off 0 bases at V and 1 base at J, with 19 bases between the two ends. Germline loops: CDR1 SGDLS, CDR2 YYNGEE. There are 18 residues in the CDR3. DNA for the CDR3: TGTGCCAGCAGCGTAGTAAGCCGGGCCGGACAAAAGAACACTGAAGCTTTCTTT. Translation: CASSVVSRAGQKNTEAFF.

The chain combines TRBV7-9 with TRBJ1-2; TRBD1 matches at 8 bases. This CDR3 has 10 amino acids. The germline V gene has CDR1 SEHNR and CDR2 FQNEAQ (reference sequence). V dropped 4 bases and J dropped 12; count of bases not matched to a gene: 1. The CDR3, as DNA: TGTGCCAGCAGCTCGGGACAGGACACCTTC. It is translated as CASSSGQDTF.

The rearrangement uses TRBV7-9 and TRBJ1-1; 8 bases are a match to TRBD1. The germline V gene has CDR1 SEHNR and CDR2 FQNEAQ (reference sequence). This CDR3 is built from 15 residues. With 3 bases clipped from V and 0 bases from J, the junction kept 3 bases outside the gene matches. As DNA, the CDR3 is TGTGCCAGCAGCTTCCCAGGGGGCGTGAACACTGAAGCTTTCTTT. It yields the protein CASSFPGGVNTEAFF.

The genes are TRBV19 and TRBJ2-6; 7 bases line up with TRBD1. Trimming took 2 bases from V and 15 from J; bases not matched to a gene: 10. CDR1 LNHDA and CDR2 SQIVND come from the germline V gene (reference sequence). The CDR3 has 14 amino acids. The CDR3 protein is CASSILRDSPHLTF. The CDR3 DNA sequence: TGTGCCAGTAGTATACTTAGGGACAGCCCGCACCTGACTTTC.

This clone showed up just a few times. The chain is built from TRBV7-8 and TRBJ2-7, with 12 nucleotides matching TRBD2. There are 14 residues in the CDR3. Trimming removed 6 bases from V and 12 bases from J; junction bases left unmatched: 12. Germline V lookup: CDR1 SGHVS, CDR2 FQNEAQ. CDR3 in DNA: TGTGCCAGCAGACCGGGACTAGCGGGTACTCCTACGTACTTC. It is translated as CASRPGLAGTPTYF.